The clone carrying this TCR beta chain has more than one count but fewer than ten. Its matching antigen is unknown. This sample was taken from a study of shared clonotypes between healthy human individuals. Produced via immunoSEQ multiplex PCR; TCRdb's table is partial and in-frame only. The repertoire holds 550,000 to 700,000 clones, with roughly 72% as singletons. Whole-study results and caveats: As a rule, naive subsets had a larger estimated richness than memory subsets.

The clonotype comes from a woman aged 25-40 years in good health. Specimen: memory CD4+ T cells sorted from blood. Subset here: CD45RA-negative fraction.

The CDR3 loop reads CASRRVGGSYEQYF. The CDR3 nucleotides are TGTGCCAGCAGGCGAGTGGGGGGCTCCTACGAGCAGTACTTC. This chain uses TRBV6-5 with TRBJ2-7, with TRBD2 as a possible D gene (6 bases). Trimming shortened V by 6 bases and J by 0 bases, and 12 bases separated the two germline ends. The CDR3 spans 14 residues. Germline CDR1 reads MNHEY; CDR2 reads SVGAGI.